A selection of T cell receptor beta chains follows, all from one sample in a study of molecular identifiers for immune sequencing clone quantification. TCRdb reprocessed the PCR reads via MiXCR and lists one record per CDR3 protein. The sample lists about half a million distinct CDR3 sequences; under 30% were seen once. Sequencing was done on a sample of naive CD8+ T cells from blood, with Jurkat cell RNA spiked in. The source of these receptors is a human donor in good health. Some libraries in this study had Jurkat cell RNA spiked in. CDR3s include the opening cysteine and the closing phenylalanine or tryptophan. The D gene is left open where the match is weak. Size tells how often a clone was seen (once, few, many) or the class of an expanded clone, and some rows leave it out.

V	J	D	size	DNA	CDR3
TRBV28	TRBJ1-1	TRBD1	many	TGTGCCAGCAGTTTAGGACCAGGGACAGGCACTGAAGCTTTCTTT	CASSLGPGTGTEAFF
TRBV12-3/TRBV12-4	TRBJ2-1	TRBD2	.	TGTGCCAGCAAGCTAGGGCCTCTAGCGGGAGGTTTCACCTACAATGAGCAGTTCTTC	CASKLGPLAGGFTYNEQFF
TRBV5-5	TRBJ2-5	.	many	TGTGCCAGCAGCTCACATAAGACAAGACAGTCCGGGACCCAGTACTTC	CASSSHKTRQSGTQYF
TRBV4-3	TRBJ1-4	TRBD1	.	TGCGCCAGCAGCCAAGATTTAAATGACAGGGGAAGGGAAAAACTGTTTTTT	CASSQDLNDRGREKLFF
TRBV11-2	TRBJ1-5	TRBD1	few	TGTGCCAGCAGCCGGACAGGCCTCTGGGAGCCCCAGCATTTT	CASSRTGLWEPQHF
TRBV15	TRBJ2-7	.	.	TGTGCCACCAGCAGAGAAGCACAGGGAACCTACGAGCAGTACTTC	CATSREAQGTYEQYF
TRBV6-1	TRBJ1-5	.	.	TGTGCCAGCAGGACAGAGGGAACGGTACCCCAGCATTTT	CASRTEGTVPQHF
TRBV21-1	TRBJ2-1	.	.	TGTGCCAGCAGCAAAGAGGTCGCTAGCGGGGTCTATGAGCAGTTCTTC	CASSKEVASGVYEQFF
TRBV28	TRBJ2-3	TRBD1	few	TGTGCCAGCAGTCCGGAGACAGGGGCTCGGACAGATACGCAGTATTTT	CASSPETGARTDTQYF
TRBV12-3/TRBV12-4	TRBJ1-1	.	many	TGTGCCAGCAGCCTCCGAGGTTTAGGGGGCACTGAAGCTTTCTTT	CASSLRGLGGTEAFF
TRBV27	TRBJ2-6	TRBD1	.	TGTGCCAGCAGTTGGGGACAGTGGGCCAACGTCCTGACTTTC	CASSWGQWANVLTF
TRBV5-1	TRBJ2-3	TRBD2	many	TGCGCCAGCAGCTTGGAACTAGCGGGAGGTGGTCGTGTGGTGAGCACAGATACGCAGTATTTT	CASSLELAGGGRVVSTDTQYF
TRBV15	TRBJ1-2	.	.	TGTGCCACCAGCAGAGATTCTTTAAGGGGCTATGGCTACATCTTC	CATSRDSLRGYGYIF
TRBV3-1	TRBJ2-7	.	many	TGTGCCAGCAGCCAATTCTACGAGCAGTACTTC	CASSQFYEQYF
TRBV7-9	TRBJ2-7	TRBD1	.	TGTGCCAGCAGCCTCGGACAGGGCTTCCTCGAGCAGTACTTC	CASSLGQGFLEQYF
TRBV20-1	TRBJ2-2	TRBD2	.	TGCAGTGTTAGGAAGCGGGAGGGTGGCACCGGGGAGCTGTGTTTT	CSVRKREGGTGELCF
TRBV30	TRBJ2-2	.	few	TGTGCCTGGAGTGTATTAGGGTCATACACCGGGGAGCTGTTTTTT	CAWSVLGSYTGELFF
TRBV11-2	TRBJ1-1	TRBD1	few	TGTGCCAGCAGCCATCTTGGACAGGAGAACACTGAAGCTTTCTTT	CASSHLGQENTEAFF
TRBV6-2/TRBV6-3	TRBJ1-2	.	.	TGTGCCAGCAGTAGGACAGCGAACTATGACTACACCTTC	CASSRTANYDYTF
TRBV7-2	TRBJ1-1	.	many	TGTGCCAGCAGCTTAGGACTGGGAACTGAAGCTTTCTTT	CASSLGLGTEAFF
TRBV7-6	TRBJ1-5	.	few	TGTGCCAGCAGCTTAGGGGGGGAGCCCCAGCATTTT	CASSLGGEPQHF
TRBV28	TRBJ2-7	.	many	TGTGCCAGCAGCCACCCAGCCCGGGACAATCACTACGAGCAGTACTTC	CASSHPARDNHYEQYF
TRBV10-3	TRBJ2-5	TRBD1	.	TGTGCCATCAGTGAGTCGACAGGGATAGGGGAGACCCAGTACTTC	CAISESTGIGETQYF
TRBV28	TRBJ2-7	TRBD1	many	TGTGCCAGCAGTCTAAAGCCGGGACAGGGACCGACGGACGAGCAGTACTTC	CASSLKPGQGPTDEQYF
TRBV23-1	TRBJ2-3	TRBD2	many	TGCGCCAGCAGTCAATCGAATGGGCTAGCGGGGGGTTGTGATACGCAGTATTTT	CASSQSNGLAGGCDTQYF
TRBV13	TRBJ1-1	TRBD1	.	TGTGCCAGCAGCTTACCGACAGGGTTGGGCACTGAAGTTTTCTTT	CASSLPTGLGTEVFF
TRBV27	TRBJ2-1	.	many	TGTGCCAGCAGTTTGGCTAGCGTAGATGAGCAGTTCTTC	CASSLASVDEQFF
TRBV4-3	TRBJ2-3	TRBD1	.	TGCGCCAGCAGCCAAGAGAGGACAGGGACGTTTACAGATACGCAGTATTTT	CASSQERTGTFTDTQYF
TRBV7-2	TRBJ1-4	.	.	TGTGCCAGCAGCTTAGAAGCCAGAACAACTAATGAAAAACTGTTTTTT	CASSLEARTTNEKLFF